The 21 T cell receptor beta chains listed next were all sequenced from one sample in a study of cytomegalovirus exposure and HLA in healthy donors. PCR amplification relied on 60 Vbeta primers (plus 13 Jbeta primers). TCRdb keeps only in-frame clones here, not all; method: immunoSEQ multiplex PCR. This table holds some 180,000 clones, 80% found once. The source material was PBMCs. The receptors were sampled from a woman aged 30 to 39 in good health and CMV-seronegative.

CDR3 nucleotides: TGTGCCAGCGCGAACAGAGATAGCAATCAGCCCCAGCATTTT. This translates into CASANRDSNQPQHF. This chain uses TRBV27 with TRBJ1-5, with D uncertain. The CDR3 runs 14 residues. Germline CDR1 is MNHEY and CDR2 is SMNVEV (reference sequence). The V end was cut by 8 bases, the J end by 0 bases, with 11 bases between.

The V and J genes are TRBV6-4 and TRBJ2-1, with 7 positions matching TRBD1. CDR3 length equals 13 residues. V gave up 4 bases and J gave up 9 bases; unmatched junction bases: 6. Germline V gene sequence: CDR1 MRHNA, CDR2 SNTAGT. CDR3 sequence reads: CASSVEQGFEQFF. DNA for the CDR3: TGTGCCAGCAGTGTCGAACAGGGGTTTGAGCAGTTCTTC.

The CDR3 here is CASSYVVGGNSSPLHF. DNA for the CDR3: TGTGCCAGCAGTTACGTCGTCGGAGGTAATAGTTCACCCCTCCACTTT. The chain is built from TRBV6-5 and TRBJ1-6; D call uncertain. The CDR3 spans 16 residues. Germline-derived CDR1 and CDR2 are MNHEY and SVGAGI. V shed 2 bases and J shed 9 bases, with 17 bases lying between them.

CDR3 region: CASSIREGVTDTQYF. For the CDR3, the DNA is TGTGCCAGTAGTATTCGTGAAGGGGTCACAGATACGCAGTATTTT. This rearrangement joins TRBV19 to TRBJ2-3, with a possible D match to TRBD1 (5 bases). Looked up from germline, CDR1 is LNHDA and CDR2 is SQIVND (reference sequence). V was cut by 3 bases and J by 2 bases, with 12 bases left in between. There are 15 residues in the CDR3.

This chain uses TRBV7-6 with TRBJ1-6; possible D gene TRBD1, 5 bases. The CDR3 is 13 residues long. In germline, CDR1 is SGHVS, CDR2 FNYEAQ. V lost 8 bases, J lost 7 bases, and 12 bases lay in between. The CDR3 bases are TGTGCCAGCGCCAGGGCCGAAAATTCACCCCTCCACTTT. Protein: CASARAENSPLHF.

CDR3 protein: CASSHGTGVVYGYTF. The CDR3 DNA follows: TGTGCCAGCAGCCACGGGACAGGGGTTGTCTATGGCTACACCTTC. V usage is TRBV12-1 and J usage is TRBJ1-2; the table calls TRBD1, which could not be checked here. TRBV12-1 is recorded as a pseudogene. The CDR3 spans 15 residues.

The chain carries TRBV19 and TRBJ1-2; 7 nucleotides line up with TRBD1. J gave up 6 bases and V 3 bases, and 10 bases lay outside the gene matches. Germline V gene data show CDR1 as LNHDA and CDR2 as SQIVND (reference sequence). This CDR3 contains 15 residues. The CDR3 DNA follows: TGTGCCAGTAGTATTTTGGAGGGGGCGGTCAATGGCTACACCTTC. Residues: CASSILEGAVNGYTF.

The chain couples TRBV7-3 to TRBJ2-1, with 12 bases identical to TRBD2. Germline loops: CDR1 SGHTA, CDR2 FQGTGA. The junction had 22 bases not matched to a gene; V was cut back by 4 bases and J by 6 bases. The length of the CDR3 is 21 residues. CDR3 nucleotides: TGTGCCAGCAGCTCCCTCCAACTAGCGGGGGGCCGGCCCTCCATCTTCAATGAGCAGTTCTTC. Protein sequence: CASSSLQLAGGRPSIFNEQFF.

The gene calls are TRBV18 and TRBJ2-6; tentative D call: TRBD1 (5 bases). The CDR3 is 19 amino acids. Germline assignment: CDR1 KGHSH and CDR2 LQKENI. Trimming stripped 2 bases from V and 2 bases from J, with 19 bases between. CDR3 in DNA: TGTGCCAGCTCACCATTGTCCCGCCAGGGTCTACCTGGGGCCAACGTCCTGACTTTC. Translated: CASSPLSRQGLPGANVLTF.

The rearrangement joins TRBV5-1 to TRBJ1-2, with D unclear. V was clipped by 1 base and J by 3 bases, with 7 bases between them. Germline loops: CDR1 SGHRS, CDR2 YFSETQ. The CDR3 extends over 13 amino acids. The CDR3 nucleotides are TGCGCCAGCAGCTTGTCCCGGGACTATGGCTACACCTTC. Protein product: CASSLSRDYGYTF.

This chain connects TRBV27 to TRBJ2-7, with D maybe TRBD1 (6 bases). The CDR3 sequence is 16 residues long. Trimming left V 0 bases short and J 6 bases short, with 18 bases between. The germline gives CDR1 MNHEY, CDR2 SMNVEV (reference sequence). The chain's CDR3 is CASSLSAGTRMIEQYF. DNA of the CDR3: TGTGCCAGCAGTTTATCGGCCGGGACAAGAATGATCGAGCAGTACTTC.

The DNA of the CDR3 is TGCGCCAGCAGCCAAGATTGGGCAGGGGGTGAAAAACTGTTTTTT. Translating gives CASSQDWAGGEKLFF. This chain uses TRBV4-3 with TRBJ1-4, with 7 bases aligning to TRBD1. Germline lookup yields CDR1 LGHNA and CDR2 YSLEER. V trimming: 0 bases; J trimming: 7 bases; junction bases outside the gene matches: 5. This CDR3 contains 15 residues.

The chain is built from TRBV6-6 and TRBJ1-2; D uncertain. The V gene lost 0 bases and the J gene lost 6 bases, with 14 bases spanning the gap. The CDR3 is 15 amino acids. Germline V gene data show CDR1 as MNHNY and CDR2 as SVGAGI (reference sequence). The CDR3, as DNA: TGTGCCAGCAGTTACTCAGACAAACCCATCAATGGCTACACCTTC. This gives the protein CASSYSDKPINGYTF.

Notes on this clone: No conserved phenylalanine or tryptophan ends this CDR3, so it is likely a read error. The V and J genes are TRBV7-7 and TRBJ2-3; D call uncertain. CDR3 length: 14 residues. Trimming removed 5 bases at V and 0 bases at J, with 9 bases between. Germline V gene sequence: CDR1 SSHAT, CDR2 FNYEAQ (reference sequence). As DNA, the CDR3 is TGTGCCAGCAGCCACCTAGGGAGCACAGATACGCAGTATGTT. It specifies CASSHLGSTDTQYV.

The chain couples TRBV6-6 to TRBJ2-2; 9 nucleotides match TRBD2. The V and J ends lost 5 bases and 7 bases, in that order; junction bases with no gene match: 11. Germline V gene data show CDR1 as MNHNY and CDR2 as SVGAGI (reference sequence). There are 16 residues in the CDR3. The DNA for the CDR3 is TGTGCCAGCAGTGGAACTAGGCGGGGGGGCCACGGGGAGCTGTTTTTT. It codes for CASSGTRRGGHGELFF.

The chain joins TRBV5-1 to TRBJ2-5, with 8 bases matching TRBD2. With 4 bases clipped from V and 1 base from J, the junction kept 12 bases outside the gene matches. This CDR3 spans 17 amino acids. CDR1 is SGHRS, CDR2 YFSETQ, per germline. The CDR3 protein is CASSPPLAGGAQETQYF. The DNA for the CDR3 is TGCGCCAGCAGCCCTCCTTTGGCGGGGGGCGCCCAAGAGACCCAGTACTTC.

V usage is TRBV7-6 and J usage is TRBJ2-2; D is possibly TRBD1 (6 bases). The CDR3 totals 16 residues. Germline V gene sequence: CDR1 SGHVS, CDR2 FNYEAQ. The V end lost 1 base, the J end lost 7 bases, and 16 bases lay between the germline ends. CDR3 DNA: TGTGCCAGCAGCTTAGGAACAATGGGACACCTCGGGGAGCTGTTTTTT. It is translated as CASSLGTMGHLGELFF.

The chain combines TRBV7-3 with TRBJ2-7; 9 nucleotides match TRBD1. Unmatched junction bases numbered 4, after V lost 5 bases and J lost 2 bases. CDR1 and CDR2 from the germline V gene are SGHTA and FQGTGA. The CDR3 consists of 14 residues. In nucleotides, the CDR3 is TGTGCCAGCAGCCCCGGGACAGGGACCTACGAGCAGTACTTC. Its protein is CASSPGTGTYEQYF.

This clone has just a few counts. The CDR3 spells CASTLAGNYEQYF. The CDR3 nucleotides are TGTGCCAGCACGCTAGCGGGGAACTACGAGCAGTACTTC. The chain recombines TRBV6-6 with TRBJ2-7; 9 bases line up with TRBD2. The CDR3 sequence is 13 residues long. Germline CDR1 MNHNY, CDR2 SVGAGI (reference sequence). The J segment lost 3 bases and the V segment lost 7 bases, leaving 4 bases of the junction unmatched.

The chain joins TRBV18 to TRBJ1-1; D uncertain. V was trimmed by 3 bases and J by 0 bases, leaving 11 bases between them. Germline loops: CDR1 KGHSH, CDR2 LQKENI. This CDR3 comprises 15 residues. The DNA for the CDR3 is TGTGCCAGCTCACCCGCCTGGAGCATGAACACTGAAGCTTTCTTT. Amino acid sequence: CASSPAWSMNTEAFF.

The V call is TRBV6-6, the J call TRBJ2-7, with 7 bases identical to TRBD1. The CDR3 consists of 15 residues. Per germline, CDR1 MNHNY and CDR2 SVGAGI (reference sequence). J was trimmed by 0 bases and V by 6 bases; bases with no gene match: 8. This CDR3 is CASSPSGTASYEQYF. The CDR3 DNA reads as TGTGCCAGCAGCCCGTCGGGGACAGCCTCCTACGAGCAGTACTTC.